The clone carrying this TCR beta chain has ten or more counts. The sample comes from a study of low-dose radiotherapy and immunotherapy resistance in tumors. V was pared by 4 bases and J by 5 bases, with 1 base of the junction left unmatched. This CDR3 region has 13 residues. Germline CDR1 is SQVTM and CDR2 is ANQGSEA. cDNA synthesis used a TRAV/TRBV-specific primer set for both chains. The authors ran roughly 20 PCR cycles to amplify TCRs with a constant-region primer and V-primer adapter. TCRdb reprocessed the reads with MiXCR, giving one entry per CDR3 protein. There are roughly 90,000 distinct CDR3 sequences in the sample; less than 25% occur only once, and around 13% lies in the top ten. Time point denoted: after trial treatment. Treatment described: LDRT plus nivolumab, ipilimumab, low-dose cyclophosphamide and aspirin (RACIN trial).

This chain connects TRBV29-1 to TRBJ2-1, with 11 bases aligning to TRBD2. Specimen: PBMCs, collected after low-dose radiotherapy plus immunotherapy. This clonotype was sampled from a female donor with ovarian cancer. This CDR3 is CSVGLAGHNEQFF. For the CDR3, the DNA is TGCAGCGTTGGACTAGCGGGGCACAATGAGCAGTTCTTC.